This is a list of T cell receptor beta chains from one sample in a study of blood T cell repertoires in COVID-19. Sequencing was performed with immunoSEQ multiplex PCR; in TCRdb, only in-frame clones are kept and a portion is missing. There are roughly 200,000 clones in the sample; around nine tenths occur only once, and approximately 6.2% lies in the top ten. Sequencing input: peripheral blood. These receptors all stem from a man aged 55 to 70 who had recovered from COVID-19. Both conserved end residues are part of each CDR3. The D gene is left open where the match is weak. Not every row has a clone size; where given, it reads once, few, many or a size class.

J | D | size | V | DNA | CDR3
TRBJ2-3 | TRBD2 | NA | TRBV7-9 | TGTGCCAGCAGCTTAATCGAGCGGGGGCACACAGATACGCAGTATTTT | CASSLIERGHTDTQYF
TRBJ1-5 | TRBD1 | NA | TRBV30 | TGTGCCTGGTCCGGGACAGGGCCTTATCAGCCCCAGCATTTT | CAWSGTGPYQPQHF
TRBJ2-7 | TRBD2 | NA | TRBV2 | TGTGCCAGCAGTTTCCCCGGGACTACCCCCCTGATGGAGCAGTACTTC | CASSFPGTTPLMEQYF
TRBJ2-7 | NA | NA | TRBV9 | TGTGCCAGCAGTAGCTCCTACGAGCAGTACTTC | CASSSSYEQYF
TRBJ1-1 | TRBD1 | once | TRBV7-2 | TGTGCCAGCAGCCCCGGGAGGGGGCGCGGTGAAGCTTTCTTT | CASSPGRGRGEAFF
TRBJ2-1 | NA | NA | TRBV5-1 | TGCGCCAGCAGCTTGCAGGCCCCTACCCAAGGTAACAATGAGCAGTTCTTC | CASSLQAPTQGNNEQFF
TRBJ2-1 | TRBD2 | NA | TRBV29-1 | TGCAGCGTAGCTCGAATAGGACTAGCGGCATACAATGAGCAGTTCTTC | CSVARIGLAAYNEQFF
TRBJ2-1 | NA | NA | TRBV27 | TGTGCCAGCAGTGGGCTAGCGCGCAATGAGCAGTTCTTC | CASSGLARNEQFF
TRBJ1-5 | TRBD1 | NA | TRBV10-1 | TGCGCCAGCAATCCCCTGGGGGACAGGCCAACTTTCGGGACCGGTCAGCCCCAGCATTTT | CASNPLGDRPTFGTGQPQHF
TRBJ1-2 | NA | NA | TRBV20-1 | TGCAGTGCTTACCGTCGGGGCTACACCTTC | CSAYRRGYTF
TRBJ1-2 | TRBD1 | NA | TRBV5-8 | TGTGCCAGCAGCCCGGGACAGGGGAGAGGTGGCTACACCTTC | CASSPGQGRGGYTF
TRBJ1-6 | NA | few | TRBV5-1 | TGCGCCAGCAGCGCTGCACAGGGAGCTAATTCACCCCTCCACTTT | CASSAAQGANSPLHF
TRBJ2-1 | TRBD2 | NA | TRBV24-1 | TGTGCCACCAGTGATACTAGCGGGGGAGAGAATGAGCAGTTCTTC | CATSDTSGGENEQFF
TRBJ2-3 | TRBD2 | NA | TRBV4-2 | TGTGCCAGCAGCCAGGAAGCGGGGGGTAACACAGATACGCAGTATTTT | CASSQEAGGNTDTQYF
TRBJ1-2 | TRBD1 | NA | TRBV3-1/TRBV3-2 | TGTGCCAGCAGCTTAGACAGGGCGTCCGGCTACACCTTC | CASSLDRASGYTF
TRBJ1-2 | NA | NA | TRBV28 | TGTGCCAGCAGTTTGAACAGGCATAACTATGGCTACACCTTC | CASSLNRHNYGYTF
TRBJ2-2 | NA | NA | TRBV5-1 | TGCGCCAGCAGTTCGGGATATCAAACCGGGGAGCTGTTTTTT | CASSSGYQTGELFF
TRBJ1-3 | NA | many | TRBV9 | TGTGCCAGCAGCTCGGACAGTACCGGAAACACCATATATTTT | CASSSDSTGNTIYF
TRBJ2-1 | NA | NA | TRBV10-2 | TGCGCCAGCAGTGAAGGCGGCTATGGAGAGCAGTTCTTC | CASSEGGYGEQFF
TRBJ2-3 | TRBD2 | NA | TRBV30 | TGTGCCTGGACTGCTAGCGGGGGGACCACAGATACGCAGTATTTT | CAWTASGGTTDTQYF
TRBJ1-1 | NA | NA | TRBV2 | TGTGCCACGCTTCGGGACATGAACACTGAAGCTTTCTTT | CATLRDMNTEAFF
TRBJ2-7 | NA | NA | TRBV5-5 | TGTGCCAGCAGCACCCCCGTTGGTTGGGGGAGGCAGGCCTACGAGCAGTACTTC | CASSTPVGWGRQAYEQYF
TRBJ1-5 | NA | NA | TRBV19 | TGTGCCAGTAGTATCCAGGGCGGCGATCAGCCCCAGCATTTT | CASSIQGGDQPQHF
TRBJ2-2 | TRBD2 | NA | TRBV5-1 | TGCGCCAGCAGCTTGGAGACTAGCGGCACCGGGGAGCTGTTTTTT | CASSLETSGTGELFF
TRBJ1-6 | TRBD1 | once | TRBV18 | TGTGCCAGCTCACCACCCGGGACAGGAAATTCACCCCTCCACTTT | CASSPPGTGNSPLHF
TRBJ1-3 | NA | NA | TRBV7-3 | TGTGCCAGCAGTGAACAGGCCCCGAACTCTGGAAACACCATATATTTT | CASSEQAPNSGNTIYF
TRBJ2-6 | NA | NA | TRBV9 | TGTGCCAGCAGCGTCGTGGGGGGGGCACGAACTGGGGCCAACGTCCTGACTTTC | CASSVVGGARTGANVLTF
TRBJ1-5 | TRBD1 | NA | TRBV7-9 | TGTGCCAGCAGCTTTTGGGGACAGGGGCACAATCAGCCCCAGCATTTT | CASSFWGQGHNQPQHF
TRBJ1-4 | NA | NA | TRBV30 | TGTGCCTGGGATCAGGGTGGCGAAAAACTGTTTTTT | CAWDQGGEKLFF
TRBJ2-7 | NA | few | TRBV6-1 | TGTGCCAGCAGTGAAGGGATGGGACAAGCCTACGAGCAGTACTTC | CASSEGMGQAYEQYF
TRBJ2-7 | TRBD2 | once | TRBV4-2 | TGTGCCAGCAGCTTAGGACTAGCGGGCGAAACCTACGAGCAGTACTTC | CASSLGLAGETYEQYF
TRBJ2-3 | NA | NA | TRBV7-3 | TGTGCCAGCAGCCTCCCGGGGAATACGCAGTATTTT | CASSLPGNTQYF
TRBJ1-2 | TRBD1 | NA | TRBV11-1 | TGTGCCAGCAGCCCCGGGACAGGGGTGGTCAATGGCTACACCTTC | CASSPGTGVVNGYTF
TRBJ2-3 | TRBD2 | NA | TRBV7-3 | TGTGCCAGCAGCTTCTTTGCGGGGGGCTTGGGAGGCACAGATACGCAGTATTTT | CASSFFAGGLGGTDTQYF
TRBJ2-3 | NA | NA | TRBV25-1 | TGTGCCAGCAGTGAATATGGAGGAGTGAGCCGGGGTTCAGTGGTGGATTTT | CASSEYGGVSRGSVVDF